These 9 T cell receptor beta chains came from one sample sequenced in a study of shared clonotypes between healthy human individuals. TCRdb keeps only in-frame clones here, not all; method: immunoSEQ multiplex PCR. The sample includes roughly 2,000,000 clones, about 95% of them seen just once. Naivety among CD8 cells was defined by CD45RO negativity and positive CCR7 selection, thereby excluding terminally differentiated effector memory CD45RA+ cells. Sequenced: naive CD8+ T cells sorted from blood. The origin of the receptors is a young man in good health.

V usage is TRBV6-5 and J usage is TRBJ2-7; D tentatively reads TRBD1 or TRBD2 (5 bases each). CDR1 and CDR2 from the germline V gene are MNHEY and SVGAGI. Trimming cost V 1 base and J 2 bases, with 12 bases left between them. The CDR3 length is 15 residues. CDR3 nucleotide sequence: TGTGCCAGCAGTTACTTGGGGGAAAGGGCCTACGAGCAGTACTTC. Translating it yields CASSYLGERAYEQYF.

The rearrangement uses TRBV6-5 and TRBJ1-1; TRBD1 is a possible D gene (5 bases). Trimming removed 0 bases from V and 6 bases from J, with 17 bases in between. Germline V lookup: CDR1 MNHEY, CDR2 SVGAGI. The CDR3 extends over 16 amino acids. This CDR3 is CASSYSIGTMGAEAFF. CDR3 coding DNA: TGTGCCAGCAGTTACTCGATAGGGACCATGGGCGCTGAAGCTTTCTTT.

The chain uses TRBV10-2 and TRBJ2-5, with D hard to call. V gave up 2 bases and J gave up 5 bases, with 15 bases separating them. The CDR3 has 15 amino acids. Germline V CDR1 and CDR2: WSHSY, SAAADI. The CDR3 spells CASSESAYSAETQYF. The CDR3 nucleotides read TGCGCCAGCAGTGAGAGTGCCTACTCGGCGGAGACCCAGTACTTC.

J is TRBJ1-6 and V is TRBV9; D might be TRBD1 (5 bases). Trimming removed 0 bases from V and 10 bases from J, with 11 bases in between. In germline, CDR1 is SGDLS, CDR2 YYNGEE. The CDR3 covers 14 residues. In DNA, the CDR3 is TGTGCCAGCAGCGTAGCAGGGCCTGGCTCACCCCTCCACTTT. Amino acid sequence: CASSVAGPGSPLHF.

The chain links TRBV13 to TRBJ2-5; unclear D gene. Germline V gives CDR1 PRHDT, CDR2 FYEKMQ (reference sequence). CDR3 size: 11 residues. V was trimmed by 5 bases and J by 2 bases, leaving 3 bases between them. Written as DNA, the CDR3 is TGTGCCAGCAGCGCACAAGAGACCCAGTACTTC. Its protein is CASSAQETQYF.

V usage is TRBV9 and J usage is TRBJ1-2; D is undetermined. Germline CDR1 and CDR2: SGDLS and YYNGEE. Trimming removed 0 bases from V and 8 bases from J, with 14 bases in between. The CDR3 is 14 residues long. CDR3 amino acids: CASSVATMAGGYTF. The CDR3 nucleotides read TGTGCCAGCAGCGTAGCTACTATGGCCGGAGGCTACACCTTC.

The gene calls are TRBV11-2 and TRBJ2-1, with 12 bases aligning to TRBD2. The trim removed 4 bases at V and 4 bases at J, leaving 8 bases unmatched. CDR1 SGHAT and CDR2 FQNNGV come from the germline V gene. This CDR3 spans 17 amino acids. CDR3 region: CASSSGLAGLIYNEQFF. Written as DNA, the CDR3 is TGTGCCAGCAGCTCTGGACTAGCGGGATTAATTTACAATGAGCAGTTCTTC.

CDR3 region: CSVRTMNTEAFF. The DNA of the CDR3 is TGCAGCGTTCGGACCATGAACACTGAAGCTTTCTTT. The chain uses TRBV29-1 and TRBJ1-1; no reliable D call. CDR1 and CDR2 from the germline V gene are SQVTM and ANQGSEA. The CDR3 sequence is 12 residues long. V gave up 5 bases and J gave up 0 bases, with 7 bases separating them.

J is TRBJ2-1 and V is TRBV7-2; D gene ambiguous. The V and J ends lost 3 bases and 9 bases respectively, with 18 bases between them. This CDR3 contains 15 residues. Germline V gives CDR1 SGHTA, CDR2 FQGNSA. The DNA of the CDR3 is TGTGCCAGCAGCTTGGGTGGGGTTTTGGAAGGTGAGCAGTTCTTC. This translates into CASSLGGVLEGEQFF.